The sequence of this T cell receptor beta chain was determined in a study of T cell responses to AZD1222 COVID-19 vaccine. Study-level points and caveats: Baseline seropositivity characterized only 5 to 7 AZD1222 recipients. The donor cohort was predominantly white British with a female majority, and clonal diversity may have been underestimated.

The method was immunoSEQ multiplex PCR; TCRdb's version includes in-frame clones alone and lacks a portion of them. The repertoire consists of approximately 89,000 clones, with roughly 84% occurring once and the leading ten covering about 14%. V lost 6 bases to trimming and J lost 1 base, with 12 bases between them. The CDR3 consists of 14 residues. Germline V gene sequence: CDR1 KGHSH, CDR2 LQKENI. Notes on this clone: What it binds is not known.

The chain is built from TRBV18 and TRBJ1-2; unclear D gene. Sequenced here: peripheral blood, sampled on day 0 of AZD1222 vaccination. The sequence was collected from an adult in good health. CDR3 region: CASSLGGINYGYTF. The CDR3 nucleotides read TGTGCCAGCTCGCTGGGAGGGATTAACTATGGCTACACCTTC.